Listed here are 27 T cell receptor beta chains from one sample, sequenced in a study of cytomegalovirus exposure and HLA in healthy donors. The PCR had 60 Vbeta and 13 Jbeta primers. Profiled with immunoSEQ multiplex PCR; TCRdb holds only in-frame clones, not every one. The sample has under 170,000 clones, around 79% seen once. The sequenced sample consisted of PBMCs. The receptors were gathered from a man over 45 in good health and CMV-seropositive.

The chain uses TRBV7-2 and TRBJ2-7; 7 bases line up with TRBD1. Germline V gives CDR1 SGHTA, CDR2 FQGNSA. With V trimmed by 6 bases and J by 1 base, 6 bases remained unmatched. The CDR3 has 14 residues. CDR3 amino acids: CASSFRQGSYEQYF. The CDR3 DNA sequence: TGTGCCAGCAGTTTTCGACAGGGTTCCTACGAGCAGTACTTC.

The count of this clone is one. This CDR3 is also generated by other DNA sequences in the sample. The V and J genes are TRBV11-2 and TRBJ1-6, with unresolved D. This CDR3 has 14 amino acids. Looked up from germline, CDR1 is SGHAT and CDR2 is FQNNGV. Trimming pared 3 bases from V and 8 bases from J, leaving 11 bases between. CDR3 in amino acids: CASSFRREHSPLHF. The CDR3 DNA sequence: TGTGCCAGCAGCTTCCGAAGGGAGCATTCACCCCTCCACTTT.

This chain connects TRBV7-2 to TRBJ2-5, with 8 bases identical to TRBD2. The DNA matches TRBJ2-7 better at its end, which makes the J call doubtful. Per germline, CDR1 SGHTA and CDR2 FQGNSA. This CDR3 comprises 15 residues. CDR3 loop: CASSSSSLAGYEQYF. The CDR3 DNA follows: TGTGCCAGCAGCTCCTCATCCCTAGCGGGCTACGAGCAGTACTTC.

The chain couples TRBV29-1 to TRBJ2-7; possible D gene TRBD2, 5 bases. Germline values: CDR1 SQVTM, CDR2 ANQGSEA. The CDR3 totals 13 residues. Between the trimmed V and J ends, which lost 2 bases and 5 bases, there was a span of 13 bases. Written as DNA, the CDR3 is TGCAGCGTTGAAAAGAGGGCCGGGGACGAGCAGTACTTC. It translates to CSVEKRAGDEQYF.

The V and J genes are TRBV6-5 and TRBJ2-7, with D possibly matching TRBD2 (6 bases). Trimming removed 2 bases from V and 3 bases from J, with 11 bases in between. Germline CDR1 is MNHEY and CDR2 is SVGAGI. This CDR3 has 14 amino acids. CDR3 coding DNA: TGTGCCAGCAGTTACGCGGGGATGGACTACGAGCAGTACTTC. Encoded protein: CASSYAGMDYEQYF.

This clone was picked up a small number of times. This rearrangement joins TRBV5-5 to TRBJ2-2, with 8 bases aligning to TRBD2. Germline CDR1 reads SGHKS; CDR2 reads YYEKEE (reference sequence). V was pared by 3 bases and J by 3 bases, with 13 bases of the junction left unmatched. The CDR3 has 18 residues. In DNA, the CDR3 is TGTGCCAGCAGCTACCGACTAGCGATCGGGGGGGACACCGGGGAGCTGTTTTTT. Translating gives CASSYRLAIGGDTGELFF.

The gene calls are TRBV11-1 and TRBJ2-7, with 11 bases identical to TRBD2. The germline V gene has CDR1 SGHAT and CDR2 FQDESV (reference sequence). This CDR3 comprises 17 residues. Trimming removed 4 bases from V and 0 bases from J; junction bases left unmatched: 8. The chain's CDR3 is CASSSGLAGGFSYEQYF. The CDR3 DNA is TGTGCCAGCAGCTCCGGGCTAGCGGGAGGCTTCTCCTACGAGCAGTACTTC.

V usage is TRBV19 and J usage is TRBJ2-3; 12 bases line up with TRBD2. Trimming removed 4 bases from V and 6 bases from J; junction bases left unmatched: 8. This CDR3 comprises 16 residues. From germline, CDR1 is LNHDA and CDR2 SQIVND (reference sequence). CDR3 sequence: CASSTTLAGGWDTQYF. The CDR3 DNA sequence: TGTGCCAGTAGTACGACGCTAGCGGGAGGGTGGGATACGCAGTATTTT.

The chain is built from TRBV27 and TRBJ2-7, with 9 bases matching TRBD1. This CDR3 contains 16 residues. Germline V CDR1 and CDR2: MNHEY, SMNVEV (reference sequence). V lost 6 bases and J lost 0; bases outside the gene matches: 9. The chain's CDR3 is CASSPTGGASSYEQYF. CDR3 in DNA: TGTGCCAGCAGCCCTACAGGGGGCGCGTCCTCCTACGAGCAGTACTTC.

V and J are TRBV5-6 and TRBJ2-7; 9 nucleotides line up with TRBD1. This CDR3 spans 15 amino acids. J gave up 2 bases and V 4 bases, and 7 bases lay outside the gene matches. Looked up from germline, CDR1 is SGHDT and CDR2 is YYEEEE. The CDR3 sequence: CASSRTGDPTYEQYF. The DNA of the CDR3 is TGTGCCAGCAGCCGGACAGGGGACCCAACCTACGAGCAGTACTTC.

The chain recombines TRBV7-9 with TRBJ1-5; no clear D. Germline values: CDR1 SEHNR, CDR2 FQNEAQ (reference sequence). Trimming pared 5 bases from V and 6 bases from J, leaving 14 bases between. This CDR3 is 14 amino acids long. The CDR3 loop is CASSPAGSFQPQHF. Here the CDR3 DNA reads TGTGCCAGCAGCCCGGCCGGGTCTTTTCAGCCCCAGCATTTT.

Remarks on this clone: A read error may produce the germline difference seen at one junction end. The chain is built from TRBV13 and TRBJ1-4, with 9 positions matching TRBD1. Germline lookup yields CDR1 PRHDT and CDR2 FYEKMQ (reference sequence). The CDR3 contains 15 residues. In nucleotides, the CDR3 is TGTGTCAGCAGCCTAAAGGGACAGGGTCGTGAAAAACTGTTTTTT. Translating it yields CVSSLKGQGREKLFF. Full variable domain (rest looked up from reference TRBV13 and TRBJ1-4): AAGVIQSPRHLIKEKRETATLKCYPIPRHDTVYWYQQGPGQDPQFLISFYEKMQSDKGSIPDRFSAQQFSDYHSELNMSSLELGDSALYFCVSSLKGQGREKLFFGSGTQLSVL.

V gene TRBV6-4 combines with J gene TRBJ1-5; 9 positions agree with TRBD1. The CDR3 consists of 15 residues. Germline trimming cut 1 base from V and 9 bases from J; bases unmatched to any gene: 7. CDR1 is MRHNA and CDR2 is SNTAGT in the germline V gene. CDR3 in amino acids: CASSDLGQGPTPQHF. The CDR3 coding sequence is TGTGCCAGCAGTGACTTAGGACAGGGGCCGACGCCCCAGCATTTT.

The V and J genes are TRBV18 and TRBJ2-3; 9 nucleotides agree with TRBD2. There are 16 residues in the CDR3. The V segment lost 4 bases and the J segment 2 bases; nucleotides outside the gene matches: 7. Germline assignment: CDR1 KGHSH and CDR2 LQKENI. For the CDR3, the DNA is TGTGCCAGCTCACTCCCCGGGACTAGCTCCACAGATACGCAGTATTTT. It codes for CASSLPGTSSTDTQYF.

The V call is TRBV4-1, the J call TRBJ2-7, with D tentatively TRBD2 (5 bases). The CDR3 is 15 amino acids. The germline V gene has CDR1 MGHRA and CDR2 YSYEKL. Trimming stripped 0 bases from V and 3 bases from J, with 12 bases between. CDR3 residues: CASSQERRAGYEQYF. The CDR3 coding sequence is TGCGCCAGCAGCCAAGAACGGCGGGCAGGCTACGAGCAGTACTTC.

The chain uses TRBV29-1 and TRBJ2-1, with D possibly being TRBD2 (6 bases). Trimming removed 4 bases at V and 10 bases at J, with 14 bases between. The CDR3 loop spans 12 amino acids. In germline, CDR1 is SQVTM, CDR2 ANQGSEA. CDR3 nucleotide sequence: TGCAGCGTTGCCCCGGAGGGTCTCGAGCAGTTCTTC. Translation: CSVAPEGLEQFF.

V usage is TRBV9 and J usage is TRBJ2-7; 9 positions match TRBD1. Germline CDR1 reads SGDLS; CDR2 reads YYNGEE. V lost 4 bases and J lost 7; bases outside the gene matches: 9. There are 14 residues in the CDR3. The CDR3 DNA follows: TGTGCCAGCAGCCCTGGGACAGGGTTTGGGGAGCAGTACTTC. Translated: CASSPGTGFGEQYF.

This clone was seen a few times. This sequence joins TRBV5-5 and TRBJ2-7; 10 bases match TRBD2. The J segment lost 4 bases and the V segment lost 3 bases, leaving 16 bases of the junction unmatched. Looked up from germline, CDR1 is SGHKS and CDR2 is YYEKEE (reference sequence). The CDR3 covers 18 residues. For the CDR3, the DNA is TGTGCCAGCAGCTCCCGCCCCCAGCGGGAGGGCCCGAGATACGAGCAGTACTTC. Amino acids: CASSSRPQREGPRYEQYF.

The chain links TRBV5-6 to TRBJ2-3; 13 positions match TRBD2. Per germline, CDR1 SGHDT and CDR2 YYEEEE. Trimming cost V 6 bases and J 4 bases; bases outside gene matches: 8. There are 16 residues in the CDR3. CDR3 sequence reads: CASTVGLAGDSDTQYF. CDR3 nucleotide sequence: TGTGCCAGCACCGTCGGACTAGCGGGAGACTCAGATACGCAGTATTTT. The entire variable domain, with the rest obtained from reference TRBV5-6 and TRBJ2-3, is as follows: DAGVTQSPTHLIKTRGQQVTLRCSPKSGHDTVSWYQQALGQGPQFIFQYYEEEERQRGNFPDRFSGHQFPNYSSELNVNALLLGDSALYLCASTVGLAGDSDTQYFGPGTRLTVL.

The rearrangement joins TRBV5-1 to TRBJ2-3, with D possibly being TRBD2 (5 bases). The CDR3 consists of 14 residues. Trimming removed 6 bases at V and 2 bases at J, with 13 bases between. The V gene's germline CDR1 is SGHRS and CDR2 YFSETQ. The CDR3 region has the DNA TGCGCCAGCAAGGCGGAGGCCCACACAGATACGCAGTATTTT. It encodes CASKAEAHTDTQYF.

This clone was seen more than once but under ten times. The V gene is TRBV6-1, the J gene TRBJ1-4; D is possibly TRBD1 (5 bases). V lost 1 base and J 8 bases, leaving 14 bases between the germline ends. Germline CDR1 is MNHNS and CDR2 is SASEGT. The CDR3 is 15 residues long. The CDR3 region has the DNA TGTGCCAGCAGTGAAGGGGAGGGGCGGATGGAAAAACTGTTTTTT. This sequence encodes CASSEGEGRMEKLFF.

The chain links TRBV11-2 to TRBJ2-3; TRBD2 agrees at 8 bases. Germline lookup yields CDR1 SGHAT and CDR2 FQNNGV. CDR3 length: 16 residues. The V segment lost 2 bases and the J segment 1 base; nucleotides outside the gene matches: 5. The CDR3 protein is CASSLFTSGGTDTQYF. CDR3 in DNA: TGTGCCAGCAGCTTATTCACTAGCGGAGGCACAGATACGCAGTATTTT.

The chain has TRBV2 and TRBJ2-7; TRBD2 aligns across 7 bases. The length of the CDR3 is 14 residues. From germline, CDR1 is SNHLY and CDR2 FYNNEI. The junction had 10 bases not matched to a gene; V was cut back by 9 bases and J by 2 bases. The CDR3 spells CASCPHGGTYEQYF. The CDR3 DNA sequence: TGTGCCAGTTGCCCACACGGGGGGACCTACGAGCAGTACTTC. The full variable domain, with the rest looked up from reference TRBV2 and TRBJ2-7, is EPEVTQTPSHQVTQMGQEVILRCVPISNHLYFYWYRQILGQKVEFLVSFYNNEISEKSEIFDDQFSVERPDGSNFTLKIRSTKLEDSAMYFCASCPHGGTYEQYFGPGTRLTVT.

The chain has TRBV29-1 and TRBJ2-5; 7 positions match TRBD1. V trimming: 5 bases; J trimming: 5 bases; junction bases outside the gene matches: 5. Per germline, CDR1 SQVTM and CDR2 ANQGSEA. This CDR3 is built from 12 residues. The CDR3 here is CSVNTGVETQYF. DNA for the CDR3: TGCAGCGTTAACACAGGGGTTGAGACCCAGTACTTC.

This chain uses TRBV28 with TRBJ2-4; possible D gene TRBD1, 6 bases. CDR1 is MDHEN and CDR2 is SYDVKM in the germline V gene. V was cut by 6 bases and J by 8 bases, with 8 bases left in between. The CDR3 has 11 residues. As DNA, the CDR3 is TGTGCCAGCAGAGGACAGTACATTCAGTACTTC. Translating gives CASRGQYIQYF.

The V and J genes are TRBV5-1 and TRBJ2-7, with 9 bases identical to TRBD1. In germline, CDR1 is SGHRS, CDR2 YFSETQ. The CDR3 contains 15 residues. With V trimmed by 0 bases and J by 3 bases, 4 bases remained unmatched. The DNA of the CDR3 is TGCGCCAGCAGCTTGGGGGGGACAGGGAACTACGAGCAGTACTTC. This translates into CASSLGGTGNYEQYF.

V and J are TRBV7-2 and TRBJ2-5; D might be TRBD1 (6 bases). V lost 0 bases and J lost 1, with 9 bases in between. There are 15 residues in the CDR3. CDR1 SGHTA and CDR2 FQGNSA come from the germline V gene. CDR3 loop: CASSLARGIQETQYF. Here the CDR3 DNA reads TGTGCCAGCAGCTTAGCGAGGGGGATCCAAGAGACCCAGTACTTC.